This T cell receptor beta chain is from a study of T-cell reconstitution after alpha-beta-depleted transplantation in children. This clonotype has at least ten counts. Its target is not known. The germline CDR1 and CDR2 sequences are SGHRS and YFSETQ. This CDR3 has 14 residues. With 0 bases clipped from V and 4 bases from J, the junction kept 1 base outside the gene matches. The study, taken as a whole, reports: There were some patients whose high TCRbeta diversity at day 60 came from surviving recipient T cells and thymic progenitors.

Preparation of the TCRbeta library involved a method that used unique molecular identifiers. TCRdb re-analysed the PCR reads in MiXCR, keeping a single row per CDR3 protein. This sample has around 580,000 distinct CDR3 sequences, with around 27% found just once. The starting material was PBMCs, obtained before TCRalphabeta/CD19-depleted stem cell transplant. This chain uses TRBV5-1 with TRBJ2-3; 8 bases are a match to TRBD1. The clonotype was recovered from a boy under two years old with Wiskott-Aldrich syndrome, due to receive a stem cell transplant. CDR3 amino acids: CASSLGQGSDTQYF. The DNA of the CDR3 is TGCGCCAGCAGCTTGGGACAGGGGTCAGATACGCAGTATTTT.